The T cell receptor beta chain described here comes from a study of Ad26.COV2.S vaccination and SARS-CoV-2 variants. Study findings and constraints: Placebo recipients had lower spike-specific TCR breadth than vaccine recipients. Following vaccination, spike-specific CD8+ and CD4+ T cell responses reportedly exhibited substantial breadth.

A remark on this clone: Its antigen is unidentified.

Trimming took 8 bases from V and 2 from J, leaving 22 bases between them. The CDR3 spans 16 residues. CDR1 is SGHTA, CDR2 FQGNSA, per germline. Libraries were prepared by immunoSEQ multiplex PCR; TCRdb keeps only in-frame clonotypes and omits some of them. This sample has some 320,000 clones, with roughly 80% found just once. Treatment meaning: around 19 received Ad26.COV2.S at low or high dose, single or two shots; 5 received placebo; per-sample allocation not given. Vaccine and placebo recipients were sampled on day 63 after the first injection. Donor was an adult aged 18-55 years in Boston. This specimen consisted of peripheral blood, obtained in a trial of Ad26.COV2.S vaccine versus placebo. The V gene is TRBV7-2, the J gene TRBJ2-7; D may correspond to TRBD1 or TRBD2 (5 bases each). This clonotype originated in a person between 18 and 59 years old who received the Ad26.COV2.S COVID-19 vaccine or a placebo. The chain's CDR3 is CASLSQPGRHAYEQYF. CDR3 coding DNA: TGTGCCAGCCTCTCGCAGCCGGGACGCCACGCCTACGAGCAGTACTTC.